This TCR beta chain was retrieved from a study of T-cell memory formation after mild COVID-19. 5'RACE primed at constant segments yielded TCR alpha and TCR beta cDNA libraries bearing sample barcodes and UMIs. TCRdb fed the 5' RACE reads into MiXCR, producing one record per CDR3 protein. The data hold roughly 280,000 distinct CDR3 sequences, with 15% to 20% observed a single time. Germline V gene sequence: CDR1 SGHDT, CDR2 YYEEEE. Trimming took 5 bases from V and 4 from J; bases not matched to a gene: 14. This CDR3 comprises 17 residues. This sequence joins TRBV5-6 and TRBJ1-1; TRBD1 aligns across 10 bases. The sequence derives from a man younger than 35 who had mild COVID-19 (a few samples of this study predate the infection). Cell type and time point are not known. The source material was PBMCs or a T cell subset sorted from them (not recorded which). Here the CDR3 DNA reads TGTGCCAGCAGTTCCGGGACAGGGGCCTTTTATCGCACTGAAGCTTTCTTT. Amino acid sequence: CASSSGTGAFYRTEAFF. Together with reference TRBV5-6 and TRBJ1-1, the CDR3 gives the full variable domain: DAGVTQSPTHLIKTRGQQVTLRCSPKSGHDTVSWYQQALGQGPQFIFQYYEEEERQRGNFPDRFSGHQFPNYSSELNVNALLLGDSALYLCASSSGTGAFYRTEAFFGQGTRLTVV.